This T cell receptor beta chain originates from a study of spatial heterogeneity in lung cancer. Time point here: sample taken at primary tumor resection. Tumor, nontumor lung or frozen PBMC supplied whole RNA, sequenced without sorting. The CDR3 extends over 15 amino acids. The germline V gene encodes CDR1 MDHEN and CDR2 SYDVKM. Trimming took off 6 bases at V and 6 bases at J, with 20 bases between the two ends. Concerning this clonotype: Since a much larger clone is just one base distant, this may be a read error.

TCR cDNA molecules each carried a unique molecular identifier. TCRdb re-analysed the 5' RACE reads in MiXCR, keeping a single row per CDR3 protein. The sample lists 85,000 to 100,000 distinct CDR3 sequences, less than 15% occurring once. The sample in question was PBMCs, obtained at surgery. The clonotype comes from a male donor with early-stage non-small cell lung cancer. The V gene is TRBV28, the J gene TRBJ1-1; D is ambiguous. The CDR3 DNA reads TGTGCCAGCAGCCCTCCCGACAATGAATCGGCTGAAGCTTTCTTT. Residues: CASSPPDNESAEAFF.